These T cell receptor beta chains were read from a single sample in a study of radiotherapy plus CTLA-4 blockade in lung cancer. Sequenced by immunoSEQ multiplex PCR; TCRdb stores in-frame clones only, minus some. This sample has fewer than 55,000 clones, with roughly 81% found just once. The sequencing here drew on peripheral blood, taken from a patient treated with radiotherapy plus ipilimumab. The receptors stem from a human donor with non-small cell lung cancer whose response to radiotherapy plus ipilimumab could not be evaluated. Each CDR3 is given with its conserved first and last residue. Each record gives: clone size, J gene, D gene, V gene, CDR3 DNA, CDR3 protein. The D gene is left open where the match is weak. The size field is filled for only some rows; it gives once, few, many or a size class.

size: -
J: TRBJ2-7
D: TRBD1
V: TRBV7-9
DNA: TGTGCCAGCAGCCCAGCCCCGGGACAGTCGCACGAGCAGTACTTC
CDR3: CASSPAPGQSHEQYF

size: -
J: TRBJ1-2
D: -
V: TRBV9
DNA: TGTGCCAGCAGCGACAATCACGGTATCCAGGGGATGTGGGGCTACACCTTC
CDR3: CASSDNHGIQGMWGYTF

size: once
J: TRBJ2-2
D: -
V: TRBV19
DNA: TGTGCCAGTAGTACCGGTACTCGCGGGGAGCTGTTTTTT
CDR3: CASSTGTRGELFF

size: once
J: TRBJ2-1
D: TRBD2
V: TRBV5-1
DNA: TGCGCCAGCAGCCCTACAGGGCGGGAGGGCCCCGGAGGCTCCTACAATGAGCAGTTCTTC
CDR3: CASSPTGREGPGGSYNEQFF

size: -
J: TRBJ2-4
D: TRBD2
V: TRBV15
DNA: TGTGCCACCAGCAGAGATATTAGCGGGGGGAACATTCAGTACTTC
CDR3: CATSRDISGGNIQYF

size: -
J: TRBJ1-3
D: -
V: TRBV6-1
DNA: TGTGCCAGCAGCACAGGGAATTCTGGAAACACCATATATTTT
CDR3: CASSTGNSGNTIYF

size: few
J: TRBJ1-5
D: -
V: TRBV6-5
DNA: TGTGCCAGCAGTTACTCTGCGGGGGGCGGTCAGCCCCAGCATTTT
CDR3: CASSYSAGGGQPQHF

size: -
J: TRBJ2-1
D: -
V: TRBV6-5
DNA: TGTGCCAGCAGTTACCGGGGAGTCTACAATGAGCAGTTCTTC
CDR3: CASSYRGVYNEQFF

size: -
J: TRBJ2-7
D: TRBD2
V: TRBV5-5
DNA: TGTGCCAGCAGCTTGTGGACGGGAGGAGGGGCCTACGAGCAGTACTTC
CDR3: CASSLWTGGGAYEQYF

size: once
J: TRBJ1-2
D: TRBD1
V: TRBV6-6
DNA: TGTGCCAGCGGGGGGACAGCCCGAAGTAATGGCTACACCTTC
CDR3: CASGGTARSNGYTF

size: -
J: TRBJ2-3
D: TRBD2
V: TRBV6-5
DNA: TGTGCCAGCAGTCTCGGGAGGGCCAGGGATACGCAGTATTTT
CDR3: CASSLGRARDTQYF

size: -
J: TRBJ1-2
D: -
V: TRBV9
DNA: TGTGCCAGCAGGGCTTCGGGTGGCTACACCTTC
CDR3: CASRASGGYTF